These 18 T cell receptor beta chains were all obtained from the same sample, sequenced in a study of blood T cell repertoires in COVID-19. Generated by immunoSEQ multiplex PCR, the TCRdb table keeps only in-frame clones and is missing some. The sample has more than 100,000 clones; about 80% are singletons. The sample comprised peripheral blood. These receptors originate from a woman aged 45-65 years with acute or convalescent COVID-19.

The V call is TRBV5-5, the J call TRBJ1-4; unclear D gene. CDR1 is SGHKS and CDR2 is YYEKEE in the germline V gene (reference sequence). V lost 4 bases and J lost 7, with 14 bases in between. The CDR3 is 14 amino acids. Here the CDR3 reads CASSPPGSGEKLFF. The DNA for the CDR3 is TGTGCCAGCAGCCCCCCTGGTAGCGGTGAAAAACTGTTTTTT.

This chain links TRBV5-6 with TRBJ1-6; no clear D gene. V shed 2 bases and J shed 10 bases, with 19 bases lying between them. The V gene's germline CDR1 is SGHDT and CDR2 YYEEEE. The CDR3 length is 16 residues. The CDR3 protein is CASSFMGPLEGSPLHF. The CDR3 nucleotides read TGTGCCAGCAGCTTTATGGGCCCACTGGAAGGCTCACCCCTCCACTTT.

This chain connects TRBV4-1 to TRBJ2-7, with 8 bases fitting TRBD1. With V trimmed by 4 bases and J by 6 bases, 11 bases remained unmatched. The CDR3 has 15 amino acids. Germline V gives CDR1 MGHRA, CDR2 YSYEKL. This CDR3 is CASSPSPGQGSEQYF. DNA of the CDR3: TGCGCCAGCAGCCCAAGCCCCGGACAGGGTTCCGAGCAGTACTTC.

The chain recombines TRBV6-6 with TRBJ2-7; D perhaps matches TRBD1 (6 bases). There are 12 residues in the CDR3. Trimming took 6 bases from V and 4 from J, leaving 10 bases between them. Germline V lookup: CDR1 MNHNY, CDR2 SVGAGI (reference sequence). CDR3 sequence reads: CASSRGEYEQYF. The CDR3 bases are TGTGCCAGCAGCAGGGGAGAGTACGAGCAGTACTTC.

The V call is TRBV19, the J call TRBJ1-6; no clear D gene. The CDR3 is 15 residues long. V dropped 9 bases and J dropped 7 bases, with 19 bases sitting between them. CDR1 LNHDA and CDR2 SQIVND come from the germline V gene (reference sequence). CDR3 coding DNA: TGTGCCAGCCGGATAATGGGATCGGGGAATTCACCCCTCCACTTT. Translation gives CASRIMGSGNSPLHF.

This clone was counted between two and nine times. CDR3 sequence reads: CASSLEGQYYQPQHF. The CDR3 bases are TGCGCCAGCAGCTTGGAAGGACAGTACTATCAGCCCCAGCATTTT. The chain is built from TRBV5-1 and TRBJ1-5, with a possible D match to TRBD1 (6 bases). This CDR3 is 15 amino acids long. Germline V lookup: CDR1 SGHRS, CDR2 YFSETQ. The V end was cut by 0 bases, the J end by 5 bases, with 12 bases between. The full variable domain, rest sourced from reference TRBV5-1 and TRBJ1-5, is KAGVTQTPRYLIKTRGQQVTLSCSPISGHRSVSWYQQTPGQGLQFLFEYFSETQRNKGNFPGRFSGRQFSNSRSEMNVSTLELGDSALYLCASSLEGQYYQPQHFGDGTRLSIL.

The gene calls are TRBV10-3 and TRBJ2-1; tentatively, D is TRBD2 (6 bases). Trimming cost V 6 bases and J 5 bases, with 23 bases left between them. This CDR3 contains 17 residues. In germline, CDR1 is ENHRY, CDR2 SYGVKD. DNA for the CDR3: TGTGCCATCAGCTTAAATGGGAGGTACGAGTTGGACAATGAGCAGTTCTTC. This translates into CAISLNGRYELDNEQFF.

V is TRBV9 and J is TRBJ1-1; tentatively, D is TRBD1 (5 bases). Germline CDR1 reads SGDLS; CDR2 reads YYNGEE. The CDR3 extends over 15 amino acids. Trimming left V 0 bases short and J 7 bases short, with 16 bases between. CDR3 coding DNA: TGTGCCAGCAGCGTAGAGGCTGGGGGAGGACTTGAAGCTTTCTTT. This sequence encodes CASSVEAGGGLEAFF.

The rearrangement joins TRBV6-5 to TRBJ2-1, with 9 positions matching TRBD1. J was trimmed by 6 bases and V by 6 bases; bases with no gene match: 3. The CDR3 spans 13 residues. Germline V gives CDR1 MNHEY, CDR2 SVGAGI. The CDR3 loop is CASRLTGGNEQFF. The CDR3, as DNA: TGTGCCAGCAGACTGACAGGGGGCAATGAGCAGTTCTTC.

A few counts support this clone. This chain's CDR3 is CASSSRGSTEAFF. The CDR3 DNA reads TGTGCCAGCAGCTCCAGGGGTTCCACTGAAGCTTTCTTT. The chain uses TRBV11-3 and TRBJ1-1; tentative D call: TRBD1 (6 bases). The CDR3 totals 13 residues. V dropped 4 bases and J dropped 4 bases, with 10 bases sitting between them. Germline V CDR1 and CDR2: SGHNT, YENEEA.

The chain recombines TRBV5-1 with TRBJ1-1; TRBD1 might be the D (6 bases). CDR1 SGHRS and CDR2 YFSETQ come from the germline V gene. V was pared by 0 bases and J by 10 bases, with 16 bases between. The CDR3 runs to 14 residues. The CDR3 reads CASSLEAGTMGAFF. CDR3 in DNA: TGCGCCAGCAGCTTGGAAGCCGGGACAATGGGAGCTTTCTTT.

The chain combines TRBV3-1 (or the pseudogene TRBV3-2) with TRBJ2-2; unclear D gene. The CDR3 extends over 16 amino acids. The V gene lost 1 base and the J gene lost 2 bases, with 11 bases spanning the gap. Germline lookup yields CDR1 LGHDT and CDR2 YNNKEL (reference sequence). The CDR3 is CASSQGISGNTGELFF. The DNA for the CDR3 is TGTGCCAGCAGCCAAGGAATATCAGGAAACACCGGGGAGCTGTTTTTT.

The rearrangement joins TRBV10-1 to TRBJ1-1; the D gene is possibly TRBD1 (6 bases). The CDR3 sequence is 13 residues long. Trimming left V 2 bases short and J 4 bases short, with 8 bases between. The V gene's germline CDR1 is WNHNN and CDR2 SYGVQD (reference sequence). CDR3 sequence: CASSEQQGTEAFF. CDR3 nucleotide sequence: TGCGCCAGCAGTGAGCAACAGGGCACTGAAGCTTTCTTT.

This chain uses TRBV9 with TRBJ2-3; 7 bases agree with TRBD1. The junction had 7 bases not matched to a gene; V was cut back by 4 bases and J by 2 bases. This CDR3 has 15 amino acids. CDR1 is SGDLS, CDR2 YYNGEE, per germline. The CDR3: CASSFSQGSTDTQYF. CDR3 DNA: TGTGCCAGCAGCTTCTCACAGGGGTCCACAGATACGCAGTATTTT. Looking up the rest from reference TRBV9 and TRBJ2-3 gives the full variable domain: DSGVTQTPKHLITATGQRVTLRCSPRSGDLSVYWYQQSLDQGLQFLIQYYNGEERAKGNILERFSAQQFPDLHSELNLSSLELGDSALYFCASSFSQGSTDTQYFGPGTRLTVL.

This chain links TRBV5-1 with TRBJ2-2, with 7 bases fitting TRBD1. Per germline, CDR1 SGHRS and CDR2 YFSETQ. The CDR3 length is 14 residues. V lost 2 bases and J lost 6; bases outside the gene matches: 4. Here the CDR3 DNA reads TGCGCCAGCAGCTTCGGGCAGGGGGCCGGGGAGCTGTTTTTT. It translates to CASSFGQGAGELFF.

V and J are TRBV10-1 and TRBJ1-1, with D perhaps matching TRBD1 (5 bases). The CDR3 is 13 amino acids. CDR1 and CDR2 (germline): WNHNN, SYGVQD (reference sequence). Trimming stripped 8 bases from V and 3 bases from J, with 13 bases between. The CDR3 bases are TGCGCCAGCTCGGGGGAGTGGGACACTGAAGCTTTCTTT. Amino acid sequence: CASSGEWDTEAFF.

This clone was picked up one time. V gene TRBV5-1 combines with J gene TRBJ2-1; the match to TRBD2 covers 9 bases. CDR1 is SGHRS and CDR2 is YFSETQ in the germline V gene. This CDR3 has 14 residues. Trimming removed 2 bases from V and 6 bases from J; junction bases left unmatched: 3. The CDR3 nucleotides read TGCGCCAGCAGCTTAGAGCGGGGGGCCAATGAGCAGTTCTTC. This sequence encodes CASSLERGANEQFF.

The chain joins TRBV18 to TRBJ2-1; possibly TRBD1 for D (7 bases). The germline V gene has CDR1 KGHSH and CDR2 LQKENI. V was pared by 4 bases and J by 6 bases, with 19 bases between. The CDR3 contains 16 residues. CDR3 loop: CASSRPVTQGGNEQFF. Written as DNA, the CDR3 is TGTGCCAGCTCACGTCCGGTGACCCAGGGGGGCAATGAGCAGTTCTTC.